One and the same sample provided the 32 T cell receptor beta chains below, sequenced in a study of T cells in Graves' hyperthyroidism and ophthalmopathy. TCR beta CDR3 regions were amplified from RNA transcripts. The TCR CDR3 was amplified in a first-round RT-PCR using the HTBI primer set. TCRdb reprocessed the multiplex PCR reads with MiXCR, giving one entry per CDR3 protein. The sample includes around 380,000 distinct CDR3 sequences, about 13% of them seen just once. Sequencing was carried out using blood. These receptor sequences come from a man aged 30-40 years with Graves' hyperthyroidism that later progressed to Graves' ophthalmopathy.

Ten or more counts support this clonotype. The J gene is TRBJ1-1, the V gene TRBV12-3 or TRBV12-4; a weak D match, TRBD1 (6 bases). The CDR3 sequence is 14 residues long. V was trimmed by 5 bases and J by 3 bases, leaving 13 bases between them. CDR3 in amino acids: CASSPQGRYTEAFF. In DNA form, the CDR3 reads TGTGCCAGCAGTCCACAGGGCAGGTACACTGAAGCTTTCTTT.

This clonotype was seen many times. The CDR3 DNA is TGTGCCAGCAGGACCGGGACAGGGGTCCATGAGCAGTTCTTC. Translating it yields CASRTGTGVHEQFF. The rearrangement uses TRBV12-3 or TRBV12-4 and TRBJ2-1, with 10 nucleotides matching TRBD1. V lost 6 bases to trimming and J lost 8 bases; unmatched junction nucleotides: 7. The CDR3 has 14 amino acids.

The chain couples TRBV20-1 to TRBJ1-4; D call uncertain. V gave up 1 base and J gave up 13 bases, with 10 bases separating them. CDR1 is DFQATT and CDR2 is SNEGSKA in the germline V gene (reference sequence). The CDR3 spans 11 residues. The CDR3 sequence: CSARVALGLFF. The CDR3 DNA sequence: TGCAGTGCTAGAGTAGCCCTCGGACTGTTTTTT.

This chain joins TRBV11-3 and TRBJ2-7; TRBD2 is a possible D gene (6 bases). The V end was cut by 1 base, the J end by 0 bases, with 13 bases between. The CDR3 has 16 amino acids. Germline V CDR1 and CDR2: SGHNT, YENEEA. The CDR3 bases are TGTGCCAGCAGCTTAGCGGGGCGGGACTCCTCCTACGAGCAGTACTTC. Translation: CASSLAGRDSSYEQYF. The entire variable domain, with the rest obtained from reference TRBV11-3 and TRBJ2-7, is as follows: EAGVVQSPRYKIIEKKQPVAFWCNPISGHNTLYWYLQNLGQGPELLIRYENEEAVDDSQLPKDRFSAERLKGVDSTLKIQPAELGDSAVYLCASSLAGRDSSYEQYFGPGTRLTVT.

V usage is TRBV9 and J usage is TRBJ1-6; weak D call: TRBD1 (6 bases). From germline, CDR1 is SGDLS and CDR2 YYNGEE. Trimming removed 0 bases at V and 4 bases at J, with 14 bases between. The CDR3 length is 17 residues. This CDR3 reads CASSVGRGSGYNSPLHF. The DNA of the CDR3 is TGTGCCAGCAGCGTAGGGAGGGGGTCCGGTTATAATTCACCCCTCCACTTT. The whole variable domain, filled in from reference TRBV9 and TRBJ1-6, reads DSGVTQTPKHLITATGQRVTLRCSPRSGDLSVYWYQQSLDQGLQFLIQYYNGEERAKGNILERFSAQQFPDLHSELNLSSLELGDSALYFCASSVGRGSGYNSPLHFGNGTRLTVT.

Many counts were recorded for this clonotype. This chain connects TRBV15 to TRBJ1-1; 8 nucleotides align to TRBD1. Germline-derived CDR1 and CDR2 are LNHNV and YYDKDF (reference sequence). V shed 9 bases and J 1 base; nucleotides not matched to a gene: 1. The length of the CDR3 is 12 residues. In DNA, the CDR3 is TGTGCCACAGGGACAGGGAACACTGAAGCTTTCTTT. It yields the protein CATGTGNTEAFF. The full variable domain, rest sourced from reference TRBV15 and TRBJ1-1, is DAMVIQNPRYQVTQFGKPVTLSCSQTLNHNVMYWYQQKSSQAPKLLFHYYDKDFNNEADTPDNFQSRRPNTSFCFLDIRSPGLGDTAMYLCATGTGNTEAFFGQGTRLTVV.

The V and J genes are TRBV5-1 and TRBJ1-2; 7 bases fit TRBD1. This CDR3 spans 14 amino acids. J lost 8 bases, V lost 0 bases, and 7 bases had no gene match. CDR1 is SGHRS, CDR2 YFSETQ, per germline. CDR3 residues: CASSLEQGREGYTF. CDR3 DNA: TGCGCCAGCAGCTTGGAACAGGGGAGGGAAGGCTACACCTTC.

This clonotype showed up many times. The V gene is TRBV20-1, the J gene TRBJ1-1, with D unclear. The CDR3 contains 15 residues. The germline gives CDR1 DFQATT, CDR2 SNEGSKA (reference sequence). The V and J ends lost 0 bases and 5 bases respectively, with 16 bases between them. The CDR3 nucleotides are TGCAGTGCTAGAGATCGTCCGGGTATGGGAACTGAAGCTTTCTTT. As protein: CSARDRPGMGTEAFF.

This clonotype was counted at least ten times. J is TRBJ2-3 and V is TRBV5-1; D is tentatively TRBD1 or TRBD2 (5 bases each). The CDR3 runs 15 residues. Germline CDR1 and CDR2: SGHRS and YFSETQ. V was pared by 4 bases and J by 0 bases, with 12 bases between. This CDR3 reads CASSVRGSSTDTQYF. The CDR3 coding sequence is TGCGCCAGCAGCGTGAGGGGCTCTAGCACAGATACGCAGTATTTT.

This clonotype was seen a handful of times. The rearrangement joins TRBV12-3 or TRBV12-4 to TRBJ2-5; D call uncertain. This CDR3 region has 14 residues. Trimming took off 5 bases at V and 5 bases at J, with 15 bases between the two ends. The CDR3 here is CASSNSRIRETQYF. CDR3 DNA sequence: TGTGCCAGCAGTAACAGCAGAATCCGGGAGACCCAGTACTTC.

This clonotype was seen ten or more times. V is TRBV12-3 or TRBV12-4 and J is TRBJ1-5, with D possibly being TRBD1 (6 bases). The CDR3 spans 14 residues. With 6 bases removed from V and 3 bases from J, the gap between germline ends came to 12 bases. In DNA, the CDR3 is TGTGCCAGCAGCCCTGGACAGCTCAATCAGCCCCAGCATTTT. Its translation: CASSPGQLNQPQHF.

This clonotype was counted a few times. V is TRBV6-1 and J is TRBJ2-7, with a tentative D call TRBD2 (5 bases). The germline V gene has CDR1 MNHNS and CDR2 SASEGT. The length of the CDR3 is 13 residues. With 4 bases removed from V and 2 bases from J, the gap between germline ends came to 9 bases. CDR3 region: CASSVEATYEQYF. Here the CDR3 DNA reads TGTGCCAGCAGTGTGGAGGCGACCTACGAGCAGTACTTC.

This clonotype has just a few counts. The rearrangement links TRBV5-1 to TRBJ1-5; D is perhaps TRBD1 (6 bases). CDR1 is SGHRS, CDR2 YFSETQ, per germline. The ends were cut back, 1 base at V and 4 bases at J, with 12 bases in the middle. The CDR3 totals 15 residues. Written as DNA, the CDR3 is TGCGCCAGCAGCTTGTGGCCGGGGGCTAATCAGCCCCAGCATTTT. Translated, it gives CASSLWPGANQPQHF.

V gene TRBV4-1 combines with J gene TRBJ2-5, with unresolved D. The ends were cut back, 8 bases at V and 5 bases at J, with 12 bases in the middle. This CDR3 has 12 amino acids. Germline V gene data show CDR1 as MGHRA and CDR2 as YSYEKL. CDR3 sequence (DNA): TGCGCCAGCTCTACCGATGGGGAGACCCAGTACTTC. Its translation: CASSTDGETQYF.

At least ten counts were recorded for this clonotype. The chain carries TRBV11-1 and TRBJ2-1; D is undetermined. This CDR3 region has 19 residues. CDR1 is SGHAT, CDR2 FQDESV, per germline (reference sequence). With 3 bases removed from V and 2 bases from J, the gap between germline ends came to 23 bases. CDR3 protein: CASSFYRSPPRLAYNEQFF. The CDR3, as DNA: TGTGCCAGCAGCTTCTACCGCTCCCCCCCCCGATTAGCCTACAATGAGCAGTTCTTC.

This clonotype was seen repeatedly, ten times or more. The V call is TRBV7-9, the J call TRBJ2-2, with unresolved D. The germline V gene has CDR1 SEHNR and CDR2 FQNEAQ (reference sequence). There are 14 residues in the CDR3. Trimming shortened V by 3 bases and J by 6 bases, and 11 bases separated the two germline ends. CDR3 in DNA: TGTGCCAGCAGCTTGGCCCGAGGATCCGGGGAGCTGTTTTTT. This sequence encodes CASSLARGSGELFF.

This clonotype was recorded a few times. CDR3 sequence (DNA): TGTGCCAGCAGCGGAACACTTACGCGGCAGGGTTACACCGGGGAGCTGTTTTTT. It yields the protein CASSGTLTRQGYTGELFF. The chain uses TRBV5-6 and TRBJ2-2; D might be TRBD1 (5 bases). The CDR3 runs to 18 residues. Between the trimmed V and J ends, which lost 4 bases and 3 bases, there was a span of 22 bases. Germline lookup yields CDR1 SGHDT and CDR2 YYEEEE.

This clonotype has a handful of counts. The rearrangement joins TRBV5-1 to TRBJ2-7; D perhaps matches TRBD1 (6 bases). Germline V gene data show CDR1 as SGHRS and CDR2 as YFSETQ. Trimming pared 2 bases from V and 7 bases from J, leaving 19 bases between. The CDR3 runs 15 residues. The CDR3 region is CASSFNSHTGNEQYF. Here the CDR3 DNA reads TGCGCCAGCAGCTTTAACTCTCATACAGGGAATGAGCAGTACTTC. The variable domain in full, with the rest retrieved from reference TRBV5-1 and TRBJ2-7, is KAGVTQTPRYLIKTRGQQVTLSCSPISGHRSVSWYQQTPGQGLQFLFEYFSETQRNKGNFPGRFSGRQFSNSRSEMNVSTLELGDSALYLCASSFNSHTGNEQYFGPGTRLTVT.

In its sample, this clonotype was seen many times. The chain recombines TRBV20-1 with TRBJ2-7; TRBD2 might be the D (6 bases). CDR3 length equals 14 residues. In germline, CDR1 is DFQATT, CDR2 SNEGSKA (reference sequence). Trimming took 3 bases from V and 2 from J, leaving 14 bases between them. The CDR3 spells CSASPGLAAYEQYF. The CDR3 region has the DNA TGCAGTGCTAGTCCGGGACTTGCCGCCTACGAGCAGTACTTC.

This clonotype was detected ten times or more. This chain links TRBV12-3 or TRBV12-4 with TRBJ2-3, with 8 bases identical to TRBD2. The CDR3 sequence is 15 residues long. Germline trimming cut 5 bases from V and 3 bases from J; bases unmatched to any gene: 7. The CDR3 DNA is TGTGCCAGCAGTACACCGGGACTAGTGACAGATACGCAGTATTTT. It codes for CASSTPGLVTDTQYF.

This clonotype appeared many times. The rearrangement joins TRBV27 to TRBJ2-7; 10 bases are a match to TRBD1. This CDR3 is built from 15 residues. Germline values: CDR1 MNHEY, CDR2 SMNVEV (reference sequence). V dropped 3 bases and J dropped 2; count of bases not matched to a gene: 4. The CDR3 loop is CASSFGTGVAYEQYF. CDR3 in DNA: TGTGCCAGCAGTTTTGGGACAGGGGTCGCCTACGAGCAGTACTTC.

This rearrangement joins TRBV5-1 to TRBJ2-7; D perhaps matches TRBD1 (6 bases). V gave up 2 bases and J gave up 0 bases, with 9 bases separating them. This CDR3 is built from 14 residues. Germline V gene sequence: CDR1 SGHRS, CDR2 YFSETQ. The DNA for the CDR3 is TGCGCCAGCAGCTTAGAGGGGGACTCCTACGAGCAGTACTTC. It encodes CASSLEGDSYEQYF.

This clonotype was counted many times. This chain uses TRBV28 with TRBJ1-1, with D possibly being TRBD1 (5 bases). The V gene lost 11 bases and the J gene lost 1 base, with 17 bases spanning the gap. The CDR3 spans 14 residues. The germline V gene encodes CDR1 MDHEN and CDR2 SYDVKM. This CDR3 reads CAGRGFSGNTEAFF. CDR3 DNA sequence: TGTGCCGGAAGGGGCTTCTCGGGGAACACTGAAGCTTTCTTT. Together with reference TRBV28 and TRBJ1-1, the CDR3 gives the full variable domain: DVKVTQSSRYLVKRTGEKVFLECVQDMDHENMFWYRQDPGLGLRLIYFSYDVKMKEKGDIPEGYSVSREKKERFSLILESASTNQTSMYLCAGRGFSGNTEAFFGQGTRLTVV.

The chain employs TRBV4-1 and TRBJ2-3, with 8 bases identical to TRBD1. The trim removed 6 bases at V and 2 bases at J, leaving 7 bases unmatched. Germline CDR1 is MGHRA and CDR2 is YSYEKL. The CDR3 runs 15 residues. The CDR3 DNA is TGCGCCAGCAGACCAGGGGGCGCGAACACAGATACGCAGTATTTT. Translated: CASRPGGANTDTQYF.

This clonotype was recorded at least ten times. The V and J genes are TRBV27 and TRBJ1-2; D is possibly TRBD1 (5 bases). From germline, CDR1 is MNHEY and CDR2 SMNVEV (reference sequence). V lost 6 bases and J lost 4, with 15 bases in between. The CDR3 consists of 14 residues. The CDR3, as DNA: TGTGCCAGCAGCCCGCTCTCCAGGGTCTATGGCTACACCTTC. It is translated as CASSPLSRVYGYTF.

This clonotype appeared many times. The chain is built from TRBV6-1 and TRBJ2-5; D remains ambiguous. Germline V gene sequence: CDR1 MNHNS, CDR2 SASEGT. The germline V and J ends were trimmed by 2 bases and 5 bases, with 15 bases remaining between them. The CDR3 length is 15 residues. The CDR3 nucleotides read TGTGCCAGCAGTGAATTATTCCGGCCCGTTGAGACCCAGTACTTC. Protein: CASSELFRPVETQYF.

The chain combines TRBV20-1 with TRBJ1-2, with TRBD1 as a possible D gene (5 bases). Deletions cut 1 base from V and 4 bases from J, with 13 bases between. The CDR3 is made up of 14 amino acids. CDR1 is DFQATT, CDR2 SNEGSKA, per germline (reference sequence). For the CDR3, the DNA is TGCAGTGCTAGAGGACAGCGTAATTTCTATGGCTACACCTTC. This sequence encodes CSARGQRNFYGYTF.

This clonotype was detected many times. The rearrangement links TRBV7-9 to TRBJ1-4; D may be TRBD1 (6 bases). V was trimmed by 2 bases and J by 5 bases, leaving 12 bases between them. Germline V lookup: CDR1 SEHNR, CDR2 FQNEAQ (reference sequence). The CDR3 length is 15 residues. The CDR3 spells CASSLLGQHNEKLFF. The CDR3 coding sequence is TGTGCCAGCAGCTTATTGGGACAACACAATGAAAAACTGTTTTTT.

The chain uses TRBV6-2 or TRBV6-3 and TRBJ2-7; D is ambiguous. The CDR3 covers 11 residues. Looked up from germline, CDR1 is MNHEY and CDR2 is SVGEGT. V shed 5 bases and J shed 5 bases, with 7 bases lying between them. The CDR3 loop reads CASSALDEQYF. The CDR3 DNA is TGTGCCAGCAGTGCTCTGGACGAGCAGTACTTC.

This clonotype was counted many times. V usage is TRBV6-1 and J usage is TRBJ1-5, with 7 bases matching TRBD1. This CDR3 has 14 residues. Germline CDR1 is MNHNS and CDR2 is SASEGT. V was clipped by 5 bases and J by 7 bases; unmatched bases: 8. Here the CDR3 reads CASSSKGARQPQHF. The DNA of the CDR3 is TGTGCCAGCAGTTCAAAGGGGGCAAGGCAGCCCCAGCATTTT.

This clonotype was seen at least ten times. This chain links TRBV3-1 with TRBJ1-3; 8 nucleotides agree with TRBD1. This CDR3 is built from 16 residues. J was trimmed by 3 bases and V by 3 bases; bases with no gene match: 7. Germline assignment: CDR1 LGHDT and CDR2 YNNKEL (reference sequence). This chain's CDR3 is CASSHLQGAGGNTIYF. In nucleotides, the CDR3 is TGTGCCAGCAGCCACCTGCAGGGGGCCGGTGGAAACACCATATATTTT.

A word on this clonotype: Possible read error: a much larger clone is one base away. Since the CDR3 does not end with the conserved phenylalanine or tryptophan, this likely comes from a read error. This rearrangement joins TRBV7-2 to TRBJ2-7, with TRBD2 as a possible D gene (6 bases). The CDR3 loop spans 13 amino acids. Germline V gene data show CDR1 as SGHTA and CDR2 as FQGNSA. Trimming cost V 5 bases and J 1 base, with 9 bases left between them. Here the CDR3 reads CASSADYSYEQYL. DNA for the CDR3: TGTGCCAGCAGCGCGGACTATTCCTACGAGCAGTACCTC.